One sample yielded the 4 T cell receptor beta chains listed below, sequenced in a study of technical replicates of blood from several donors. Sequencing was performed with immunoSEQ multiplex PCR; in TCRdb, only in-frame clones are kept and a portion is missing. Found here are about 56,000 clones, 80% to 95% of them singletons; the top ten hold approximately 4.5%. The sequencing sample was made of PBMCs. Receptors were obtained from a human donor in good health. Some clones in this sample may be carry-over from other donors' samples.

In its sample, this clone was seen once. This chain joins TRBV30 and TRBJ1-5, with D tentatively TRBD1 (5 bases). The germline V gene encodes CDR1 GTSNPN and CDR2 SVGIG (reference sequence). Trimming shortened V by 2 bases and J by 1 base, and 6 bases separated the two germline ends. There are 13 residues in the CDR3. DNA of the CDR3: TGTGCCTGGAGTCAGGGCAGCAATCAGCCCCAGCATTTT. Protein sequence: CAWSQGSNQPQHF.

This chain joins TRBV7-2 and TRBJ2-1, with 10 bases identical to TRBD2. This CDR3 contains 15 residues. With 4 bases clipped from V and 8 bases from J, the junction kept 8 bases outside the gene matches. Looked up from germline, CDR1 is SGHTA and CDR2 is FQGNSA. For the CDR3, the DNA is TGTGCCAGCAGCTCCCAAGCGGGGGGGTCGGATGAGCAGTTCTTC. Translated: CASSSQAGGSDEQFF.

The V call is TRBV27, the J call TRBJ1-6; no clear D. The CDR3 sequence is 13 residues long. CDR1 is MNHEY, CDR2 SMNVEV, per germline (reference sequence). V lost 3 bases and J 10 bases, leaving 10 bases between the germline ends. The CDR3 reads CASSFGSGSPLHF. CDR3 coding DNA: TGTGCCAGCAGTTTTGGGTCAGGATCACCCCTCCACTTT.

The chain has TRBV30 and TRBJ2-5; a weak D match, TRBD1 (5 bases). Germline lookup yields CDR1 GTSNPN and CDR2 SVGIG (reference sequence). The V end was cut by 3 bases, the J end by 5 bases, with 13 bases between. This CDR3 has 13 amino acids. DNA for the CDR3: TGTGCCTGGAGCCGGACATCCCGGGAGACCCAGTACTTC. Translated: CAWSRTSRETQYF. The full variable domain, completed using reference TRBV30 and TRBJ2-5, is SQTIHQWPATLVQPVGSPLSLECTVEGTSNPNLYWYRQAAGRGLQLLFYSVGIGQISSEVPQNLSASRPQDRQFILSSKKLLLSDSGFYLCAWSRTSRETQYFGPGTRLLVL.